The 30 T cell receptor beta chains below were found in one sample sequenced in a study of blood T cell repertoires in COVID-19. Repertoires were generated with immunoSEQ multiplex PCR, while TCRdb's copy carries only in-frame clones and drops some. The repertoire includes 65,000 to 80,000 clones, 85% to 90% of them detected once, and 17% sits in the top ten. Sequenced: peripheral blood. These receptors all come from a man at least 80 years old in a cohort sampled during active COVID-19.

V usage is TRBV18 and J usage is TRBJ2-7; 9 bases map to TRBD2. The length of the CDR3 is 14 residues. The V gene's germline CDR1 is KGHSH and CDR2 LQKENI. Trimming cost V 3 bases and J 7 bases; bases outside gene matches: 7. For the CDR3, the DNA is TGTGCCAGCTCACCGATGGCTAGCGGGGATGAGCAGTACGTC. This sequence encodes CASSPMASGDEQYV.

V is TRBV6-5 and J is TRBJ1-5; 9 nucleotides agree with TRBD1. V shed 6 bases, J shed 6 bases, and the junction held 6 bases outside the gene matches. Germline V gene data show CDR1 as MNHEY and CDR2 as SVGAGI. The CDR3 runs 14 residues. As DNA, the CDR3 is TGTGCCAGCAGCGGACAGGGGAAGAGTCAGCCCCAGCATTTT. This encodes CASSGQGKSQPQHF.

This chain joins TRBV7-9 and TRBJ1-4, with D unclear. Germline V CDR1 and CDR2: SEHNR, FQNEAQ (reference sequence). Between the trimmed V and J ends, which lost 5 bases and 7 bases, there was a span of 14 bases. This CDR3 comprises 14 residues. The CDR3 spells CASSRWEGGEKLFF. CDR3 nucleotide sequence: TGTGCCAGCAGCCGCTGGGAGGGCGGTGAAAAACTGTTTTTT.

V is TRBV11-3 and J is TRBJ2-3; D is unclear. This CDR3 spans 14 amino acids. With 1 base removed from V and 2 bases from J, the gap between germline ends came to 7 bases. The germline V gene has CDR1 SGHNT and CDR2 YENEEA. The CDR3, as DNA: TGTGCCAGCAGCTTAGGGCACGACACAGATACGCAGTATTTT. This translates into CASSLGHDTDTQYF.

This chain joins TRBV28 and TRBJ2-3, with 8 bases matching TRBD2. This CDR3 contains 17 residues. Germline values: CDR1 MDHEN, CDR2 SYDVKM. V dropped 4 bases and J dropped 1; count of bases not matched to a gene: 10. The CDR3 DNA reads as TGTGCCAGCAGTTCCCTTAGCTCGGGGGGGGGCACAGATACGCAGTATTTT. Encoded protein: CASSSLSSGGGTDTQYF.

This sequence joins TRBV2 and TRBJ1-2; 10 nucleotides match TRBD1. This CDR3 is 15 amino acids long. CDR1 SNHLY and CDR2 FYNNEI come from the germline V gene. V trimming: 1 base; J trimming: 6 bases; junction bases outside the gene matches: 5. This CDR3 reads CASSEGWDRGHGYTF. For the CDR3, the DNA is TGTGCCAGCAGTGAAGGGTGGGACAGGGGTCATGGCTACACCTTC.

This clone was counted between two and nine times. The rearrangement joins TRBV21-1 to TRBJ1-3; TRBD1 was called by the table and not checked on the DNA. TRBV21-1 is annotated as a pseudogene. This CDR3 contains 17 residues. CDR3 amino acids: CASSKWQGARSGNTIYF. In nucleotides, the CDR3 is TGTGCCAGCAGCAAATGGCAGGGGGCCCGCTCTGGAAACACCATATATTTT.

This clone was detected once. The V gene is TRBV2, the J gene TRBJ1-2; no definite D call. Germline V gives CDR1 SNHLY, CDR2 FYNNEI. The CDR3 is made up of 13 amino acids. The V gene lost 6 bases and the J gene lost 7 bases, with 15 bases spanning the gap. This CDR3 reads CASSLDPGSGYTF. CDR3 in DNA: TGTGCCAGCAGCTTGGACCCTGGGAGTGGCTACACCTTC.

This clone was seen only once. The rearrangement uses TRBV28 and TRBJ2-7; D may be TRBD2 (6 bases). The CDR3 runs 13 residues. The germline gives CDR1 MDHEN, CDR2 SYDVKM. Trimming stripped 4 bases from V and 4 bases from J, with 11 bases between. In DNA, the CDR3 is TGTGCCAGCAGTTCAGTGGGGGGTTACGAGCAGTACGTC. Protein: CASSSVGGYEQYV.

CDR3 nucleotides: TGCGCCAGCAGCTTGGCCGAGGCAGGGTGGAACACTGAAGCTTTCTTT. Translation gives CASSLAEAGWNTEAFF. This rearrangement joins TRBV5-1 to TRBJ1-1; tentative D call: TRBD1 (5 bases). V was shortened by 0 bases and J by 1 base, with 13 bases between the two germline ends. This CDR3 has 16 residues. Germline CDR1 SGHRS, CDR2 YFSETQ.

This clone was seen a few times. The gene calls are TRBV5-1 and TRBJ2-1; 8 positions agree with TRBD1. In germline, CDR1 is SGHRS, CDR2 YFSETQ. V was pared by 0 bases and J by 15 bases, with 8 bases of the junction left unmatched. The CDR3 runs 13 residues. CDR3 residues: CASSLGQGAGMFF. In nucleotides, the CDR3 is TGCGCCAGCAGCTTGGGGCAGGGGGCGGGAATGTTCTTC.

This clone was counted only a few times. This CDR3 reads CASSFLVGYEQYV. CDR3 sequence (DNA): TGTGCCAGCAGTTTTTTAGTCGGCTACGAGCAGTACGTC. This chain links TRBV6-5 with TRBJ2-7; no clear D gene. The germline CDR1 and CDR2 sequences are MNHEY and SVGAGI. The CDR3 is 13 amino acids. Between the trimmed V and J ends, which lost 4 bases and 3 bases, there was a span of 10 bases.

The chain links TRBV7-3 to TRBJ2-1, with TRBD2 identical over 10 bases. The trim removed 5 bases at V and 9 bases at J, leaving 4 bases unmatched. The CDR3 sequence is 13 residues long. Germline V gives CDR1 SGHTA, CDR2 FQGTGA. The CDR3 here is CASSRLAGGEQFF. CDR3 bases: TGTGCCAGCAGCCGACTAGCGGGCGGTGAGCAGTTCTTC.

This sequence joins TRBV7-9 and TRBJ2-1; TRBD1 matches at 12 bases. Germline CDR1 reads SEHNR; CDR2 reads FQNEAQ (reference sequence). This CDR3 has 15 residues. The V and J ends lost 5 bases and 7 bases, in that order; junction bases with no gene match: 6. The CDR3: CASSPPGQGANEQFF. CDR3 coding DNA: TGTGCCAGCAGCCCCCCGGGACAGGGGGCTAATGAGCAGTTCTTC.

The V gene is TRBV5-4, the J gene TRBJ2-1, with 7 bases lining up with TRBD2. V dropped 4 bases and J dropped 0; count of bases not matched to a gene: 7. Germline V lookup: CDR1 SGHNT, CDR2 YYREEE (reference sequence). This CDR3 comprises 16 residues. CDR3: CASSEPGLSSYNEQFF. The CDR3 DNA reads TGTGCCAGCAGCGAACCGGGACTATCCTCCTACAATGAGCAGTTCTTC.

This chain joins TRBV12-3 or TRBV12-4 and TRBJ2-7; D is unclear. V lost 2 bases and J lost 3, with 8 bases in between. There are 13 residues in the CDR3. CDR3 in DNA: TGTGCCAGCAGTTTAAGTCAGGACTACGAGCAGTACGTC. Its translation is CASSLSQDYEQYV.

There are a few counts of this clone. V usage is TRBV11-2 and J usage is TRBJ1-6; the match to TRBD1 covers 7 bases. V lost 5 bases to trimming and J lost 8 bases; unmatched junction nucleotides: 9. Germline V gene sequence: CDR1 SGHAT, CDR2 FQNNGV. This CDR3 contains 15 residues. CDR3 bases: TGTGCCAGCAGCCAAGGACAGGTTCGGCATTCACCCCTCCACTTT. Translated: CASSQGQVRHSPLHF. The variable domain in full, with the rest retrieved from reference TRBV11-2 and TRBJ1-6, is EAGVAQSPRYKIIEKRQSVAFWCNPISGHATLYWYQQILGQGPKLLIQFQNNGVVDDSQLPKDRFSAERLKGVDSTLKIQPAKLEDSAVYLCASSQGQVRHSPLHFGNGTRLTVT.

The chain recombines TRBV13 with TRBJ1-5, with TRBD1 matching over 10 bases. Germline CDR1 is PRHDT and CDR2 is FYEKMQ (reference sequence). J was trimmed by 3 bases and V by 3 bases; bases with no gene match: 14. The CDR3 contains 19 residues. CDR3: CASSFTGDRGRLDNQPQHF. In DNA form, the CDR3 reads TGTGCCAGCAGCTTCACGGGAGACAGGGGGCGCCTGGACAATCAGCCCCAGCATTTT.

The V gene is TRBV9, the J gene TRBJ1-3, with TRBD1 identical over 9 bases. Per germline, CDR1 SGDLS and CDR2 YYNGEE. The CDR3 contains 16 residues. V lost 0 bases and J lost 0; bases outside the gene matches: 1. CDR3 coding DNA: TGTGCCAGCAGCGTAGGGGGACAGGGCTCTGGAAACACCATATATTTT. Translating gives CASSVGGQGSGNTIYF.

The chain has TRBV5-6 and TRBJ1-5, with D possibly being TRBD1 (5 bases). In germline, CDR1 is SGHDT, CDR2 YYEEEE. This CDR3 has 18 amino acids. Trimming removed 0 bases from V and 3 bases from J, with 19 bases in between. CDR3 region: CASSLEGAYAGPNQPQHF. The CDR3 nucleotides are TGTGCCAGCAGCTTGGAAGGGGCCTATGCCGGCCCCAATCAGCCCCAGCATTTT.

J is TRBJ1-5 and V is TRBV7-2; 9 nucleotides match TRBD1. Losses at the gene ends were 4 bases for V and 7 bases for J; bases not matched to a gene: 8. Germline lookup yields CDR1 SGHTA and CDR2 FQGNSA. The CDR3 is made up of 15 amino acids. The CDR3 DNA follows: TGTGCCAGCAGCTCCTCCGGGACAGGGCGCCAGCCCCAGCATTTT. Amino acid sequence: CASSSSGTGRQPQHF.

This clone was detected only once. The chain is built from TRBV2 and TRBJ1-5; a weak D match, TRBD1 (5 bases). The V and J ends lost 5 bases and 3 bases respectively, with 11 bases between them. The CDR3 has 14 residues. Germline V CDR1 and CDR2: SNHLY, FYNNEI. This CDR3 reads CASSSQGPNQPQHF. The CDR3 DNA sequence: TGTGCCAGCAGTTCTCAGGGCCCCAATCAGCCCCAGCATTTT. Full variable domain (rest looked up from reference TRBV2 and TRBJ1-5): EPEVTQTPSHQVTQMGQEVILRCVPISNHLYFYWYRQILGQKVEFLVSFYNNEISEKSEIFDDQFSVERPDGSNFTLKIRSTKLEDSAMYFCASSSQGPNQPQHFGDGTRLSIL.

This sequence joins TRBV12-3 or TRBV12-4 and TRBJ2-5; no firm D call. The CDR3 is made up of 12 amino acids. Trimming stripped 2 bases from V and 7 bases from J, with 8 bases between. The CDR3 spells CASSLPRGTQYF. CDR3 nucleotide sequence: TGTGCCAGCAGTTTACCCAGAGGGACCCAGTACTTC.

The V call is TRBV6-5, the J call TRBJ1-3; 8 bases are shared with TRBD1. The V segment lost 4 bases and the J segment 0 bases; nucleotides outside the gene matches: 5. The CDR3 spans 16 residues. Germline V gives CDR1 MNHEY, CDR2 SVGAGI. CDR3 bases: TGTGCCAGCAGTTTAGGGACAGGCCTCTCTGGAAACACCATATATTTT. Encoded protein: CASSLGTGLSGNTIYF.

The rearrangement uses TRBV19 and TRBJ2-3; 11 bases align to TRBD2. V gave up 4 bases and J gave up 2 bases; unmatched junction bases: 2. The CDR3 consists of 15 residues. Germline V gene sequence: CDR1 LNHDA, CDR2 SQIVND (reference sequence). The CDR3 region has the DNA TGTGCCAGTAGTAGGGGACTAGCGGTCACAGATACGCAGTATTTT. It yields the protein CASSRGLAVTDTQYF.

The chain uses TRBV6-5 and TRBJ2-5, with 9 bases fitting TRBD2. Germline V gene sequence: CDR1 MNHEY, CDR2 SVGAGI. V lost 2 bases to trimming and J lost 2 bases; unmatched junction nucleotides: 3. The CDR3 is made up of 15 amino acids. The CDR3 reads CASSYGTSKQETQYF. The CDR3 coding sequence is TGTGCCAGCAGTTACGGGACTAGCAAACAAGAGACCCAGTACTTC.

The rearrangement uses TRBV5-8 and TRBJ1-1; TRBD1 matches at 8 bases. Germline assignment: CDR1 SGHTS and CDR2 YDEGEE. This CDR3 has 15 amino acids. Trimming took 4 bases from V and 5 from J; bases not matched to a gene: 10. The CDR3 protein is CASSRRQGAGTEAFF. CDR3 coding DNA: TGTGCCAGCAGCCGCCGGCAGGGGGCCGGTACTGAAGCTTTCTTT. The whole variable domain, filled in from reference TRBV5-8 and TRBJ1-1, reads EAGVTQSPTHLIKTRGQQATLRCSPISGHTSVYWYQQALGLGLQFLLWYDEGEERNRGNFPPRFSGRQFPNYSSELNVNALELEDSALYLCASSRRQGAGTEAFFGQGTRLTVV.

The chain employs TRBV3-1 (or the pseudogene TRBV3-2) and TRBJ1-2; the match to TRBD1 covers 7 bases. From germline, CDR1 is LGHDT and CDR2 YNNKEL (reference sequence). The CDR3 loop spans 14 amino acids. V was clipped by 6 bases and J by 3 bases; unmatched bases: 7. The CDR3 region is CASRLGTGDYGYTF. CDR3 nucleotides: TGTGCCAGCAGGCTTGGAACAGGGGACTATGGCTACACCTTC.

The chain uses TRBV18 and TRBJ1-5, with D unclear. The CDR3 spans 14 residues. Germline V gene data show CDR1 as KGHSH and CDR2 as LQKENI. V was shortened by 6 bases and J by 0 bases, with 9 bases between the two germline ends. The CDR3 sequence: CASSEGYSNQPQHF. The CDR3 region has the DNA TGTGCCAGCTCTGAGGGCTATAGCAATCAGCCCCAGCATTTT.

The CDR3 region is CASSLTSGGLQQFF. CDR3 coding DNA: TGTGCCAGCAGCTTAACGTCGGGGGGGCTTCAGCAGTTCTTC. The gene calls are TRBV7-9 and TRBJ2-1; 8 nucleotides line up with TRBD2. This CDR3 spans 14 amino acids. The V segment lost 2 bases and the J segment 11 bases; nucleotides outside the gene matches: 8. Per germline, CDR1 SEHNR and CDR2 FQNEAQ (reference sequence).